This T cell receptor (beta chain) was identified during a study of blood T cell repertoires in COVID-19. Across the whole study: The United States, Italy and Spain were the sources of the acute and convalescent COVID-19 samples.

Seattle researchers signed up patients amid active infection and tracked them longitudinally. V lost 3 bases, J lost 4 bases, and 7 bases stayed unmatched. The length of the CDR3 is 16 residues. Germline V gene sequence: CDR1 SGHVS, CDR2 FNYEAQ. As originally analysed: Estimation of nucleated cell counts was performed using reference gene primer amplification. Only in-frame clones appear in the TCRdb table, and some are missing; sequencing was by immunoSEQ multiplex PCR. From that table come the V and J calls and clone size; the DNA was used to work out D and trimming. This repertoire shows some 330,000 clones, nearly 90% found once; its top ten account for around 1.9%.

The sequence came from a young woman with COVID-19, enrolled during active disease. Sequenced material: peripheral blood. V is TRBV7-6 and J is TRBJ2-1; 9 nucleotides agree with TRBD2. The CDR3 nucleotides are TGTGCCAGCAGCTTGGTTCTAGCGGGACCGTACAATGAGCAGTTCTTC. This encodes CASSLVLAGPYNEQFF. The full variable domain, rest sourced from reference TRBV7-6 and TRBJ2-1, is GAGVSQSPRYKVTKRGQDVALRCDPISGHVSLYWYRQALGQGPEFLTYFNYEAQQDKSGLPNDRFSAERPEGSISTLTIQRTEQRDSAMYRCASSLVLAGPYNEQFFGPGTRLTVL.